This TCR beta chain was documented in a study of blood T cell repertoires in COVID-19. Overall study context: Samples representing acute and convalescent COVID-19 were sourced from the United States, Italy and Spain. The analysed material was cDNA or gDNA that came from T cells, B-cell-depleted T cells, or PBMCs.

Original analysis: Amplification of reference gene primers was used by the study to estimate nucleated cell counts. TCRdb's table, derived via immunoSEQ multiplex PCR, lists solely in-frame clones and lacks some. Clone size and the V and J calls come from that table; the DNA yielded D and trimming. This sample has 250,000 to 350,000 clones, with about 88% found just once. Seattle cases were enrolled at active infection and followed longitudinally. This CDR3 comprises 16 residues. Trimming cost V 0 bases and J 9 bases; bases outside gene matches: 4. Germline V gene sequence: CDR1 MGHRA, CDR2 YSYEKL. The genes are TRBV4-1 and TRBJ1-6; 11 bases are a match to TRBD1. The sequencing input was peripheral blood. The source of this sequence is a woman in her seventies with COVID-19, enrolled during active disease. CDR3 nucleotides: TGCGCCAGCAGCCAAGAGGGGACAGGGGGATTTTCACCCCTCCACTTT. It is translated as CASSQEGTGGFSPLHF.